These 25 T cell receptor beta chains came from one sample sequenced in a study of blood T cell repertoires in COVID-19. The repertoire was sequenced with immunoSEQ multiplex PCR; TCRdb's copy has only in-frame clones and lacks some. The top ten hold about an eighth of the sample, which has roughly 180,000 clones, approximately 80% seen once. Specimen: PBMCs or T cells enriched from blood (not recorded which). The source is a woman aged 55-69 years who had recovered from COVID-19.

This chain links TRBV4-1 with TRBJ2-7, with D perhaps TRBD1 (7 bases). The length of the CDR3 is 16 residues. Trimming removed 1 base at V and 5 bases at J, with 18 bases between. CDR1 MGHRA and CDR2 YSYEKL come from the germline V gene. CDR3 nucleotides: TGCGCCAGCAGCCAAGTTCGACAGGGTGGCGGGGACGAGCAGTACTTC. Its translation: CASSQVRQGGGDEQYF.

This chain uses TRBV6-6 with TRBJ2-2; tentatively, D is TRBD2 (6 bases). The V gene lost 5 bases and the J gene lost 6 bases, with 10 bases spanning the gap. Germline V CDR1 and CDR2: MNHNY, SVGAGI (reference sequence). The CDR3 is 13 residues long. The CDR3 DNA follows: TGTGCCAGCAGTCAGACTAGTGCCGGGGAGCTGTTTTTT. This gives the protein CASSQTSAGELFF.

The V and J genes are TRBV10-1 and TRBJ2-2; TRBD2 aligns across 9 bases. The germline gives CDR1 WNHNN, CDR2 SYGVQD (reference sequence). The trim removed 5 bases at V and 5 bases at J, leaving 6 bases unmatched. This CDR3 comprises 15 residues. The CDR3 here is CASSLRGGPTGELFF. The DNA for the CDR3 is TGCGCCAGCAGTTTGCGGGGGGGCCCGACCGGGGAGCTGTTTTTT.

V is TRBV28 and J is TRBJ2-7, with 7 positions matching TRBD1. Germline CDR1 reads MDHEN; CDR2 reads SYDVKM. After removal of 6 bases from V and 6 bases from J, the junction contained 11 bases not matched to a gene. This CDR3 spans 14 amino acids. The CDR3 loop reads CASRIGDRVPEQYF. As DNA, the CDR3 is TGTGCCAGCAGGATAGGCGACAGGGTCCCCGAGCAGTACTTC.

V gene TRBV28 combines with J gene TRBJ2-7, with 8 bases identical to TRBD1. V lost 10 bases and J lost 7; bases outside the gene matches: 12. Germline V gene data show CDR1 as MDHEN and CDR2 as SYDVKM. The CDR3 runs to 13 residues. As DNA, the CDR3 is TGTGCCACCCGGACCCAGGGGGCGAATGAGCAGTACTTC. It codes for CATRTQGANEQYF.

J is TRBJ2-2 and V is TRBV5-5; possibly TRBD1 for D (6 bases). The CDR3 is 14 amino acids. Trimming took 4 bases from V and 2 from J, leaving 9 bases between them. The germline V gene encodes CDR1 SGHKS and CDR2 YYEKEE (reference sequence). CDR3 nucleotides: TGTGCCAGCAGCGTACAGGGTAACACCGGGGAGCTGTTTTTT. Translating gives CASSVQGNTGELFF.

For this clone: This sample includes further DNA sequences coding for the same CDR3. The CDR3 protein is CASSSGQGSYEQYF. Written as DNA, the CDR3 is TGCGCCAGCAGTTCAGGGCAGGGCTCCTACGAGCAGTACTTC. The V gene is TRBV5-1, the J gene TRBJ2-7, with a possible D match to TRBD1 (5 bases). V lost 5 bases, J lost 0 bases, and 12 bases lay in between. Per germline, CDR1 SGHRS and CDR2 YFSETQ. The CDR3 sequence is 14 residues long.

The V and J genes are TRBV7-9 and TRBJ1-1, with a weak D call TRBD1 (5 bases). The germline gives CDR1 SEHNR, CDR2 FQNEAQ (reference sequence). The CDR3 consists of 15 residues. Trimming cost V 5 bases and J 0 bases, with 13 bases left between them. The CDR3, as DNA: TGTGCCAGCAGCCTTCGACAGAACATGAACACTGAAGCTTTCTTT. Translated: CASSLRQNMNTEAFF.

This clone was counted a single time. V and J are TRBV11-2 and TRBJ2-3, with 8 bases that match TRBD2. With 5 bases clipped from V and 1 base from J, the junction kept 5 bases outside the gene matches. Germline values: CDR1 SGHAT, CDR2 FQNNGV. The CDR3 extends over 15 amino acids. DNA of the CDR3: TGTGCCAGCAGCCCCCCCGGGAGGGGCACAGATACGCAGTATTTT. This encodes CASSPPGRGTDTQYF.

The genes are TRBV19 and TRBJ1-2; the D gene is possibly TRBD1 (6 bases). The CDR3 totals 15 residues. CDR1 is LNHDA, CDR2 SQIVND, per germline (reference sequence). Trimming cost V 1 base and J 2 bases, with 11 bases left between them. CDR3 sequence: CASSIAGAPNYGYTF. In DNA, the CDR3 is TGTGCCAGTAGTATAGCAGGGGCACCCAACTATGGCTACACCTTC.

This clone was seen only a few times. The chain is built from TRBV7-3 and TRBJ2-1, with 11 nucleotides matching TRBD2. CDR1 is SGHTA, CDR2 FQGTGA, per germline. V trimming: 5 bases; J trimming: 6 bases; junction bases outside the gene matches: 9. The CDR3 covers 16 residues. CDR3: CASSHTTSGVINEQFF. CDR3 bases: TGTGCCAGCAGCCATACGACTAGCGGGGTCATCAATGAGCAGTTCTTC.

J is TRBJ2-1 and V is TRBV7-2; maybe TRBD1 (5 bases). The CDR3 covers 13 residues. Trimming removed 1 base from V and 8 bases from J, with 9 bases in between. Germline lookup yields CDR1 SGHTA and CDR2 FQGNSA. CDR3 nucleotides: TGTGCCAGCAGCTTAGTGGGGCAACATGAGCAGTTCTTC. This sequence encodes CASSLVGQHEQFF.

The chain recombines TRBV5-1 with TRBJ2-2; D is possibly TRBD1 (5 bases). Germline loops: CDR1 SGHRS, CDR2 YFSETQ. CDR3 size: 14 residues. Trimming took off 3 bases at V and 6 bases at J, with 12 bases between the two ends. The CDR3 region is CASSSPQGSGELFF. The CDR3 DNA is TGCGCCAGCAGCTCGCCTCAGGGTTCCGGGGAGCTGTTTTTT.

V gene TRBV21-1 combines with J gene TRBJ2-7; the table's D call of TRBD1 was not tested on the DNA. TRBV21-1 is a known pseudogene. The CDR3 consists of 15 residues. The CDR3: CASSKRQGATYEQYF. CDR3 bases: TGTGCCAGCTCCAAACGACAGGGTGCCACCTACGAGCAGTACTTC.

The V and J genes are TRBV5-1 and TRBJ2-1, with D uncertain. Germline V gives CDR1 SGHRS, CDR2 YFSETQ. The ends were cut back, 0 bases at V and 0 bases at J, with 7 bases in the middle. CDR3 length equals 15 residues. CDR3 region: CASSLDTSSYNEQFF. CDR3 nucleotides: TGCGCCAGCAGCTTGGACACCAGCTCCTACAATGAGCAGTTCTTC.

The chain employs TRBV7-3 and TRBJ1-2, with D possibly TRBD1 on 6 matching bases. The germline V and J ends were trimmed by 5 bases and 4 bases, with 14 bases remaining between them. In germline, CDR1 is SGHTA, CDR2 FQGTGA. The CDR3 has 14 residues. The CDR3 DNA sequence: TGTGCCAGCAGCCCTGGGGTCAGGGGCTATGGCTACACCTTC. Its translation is CASSPGVRGYGYTF.

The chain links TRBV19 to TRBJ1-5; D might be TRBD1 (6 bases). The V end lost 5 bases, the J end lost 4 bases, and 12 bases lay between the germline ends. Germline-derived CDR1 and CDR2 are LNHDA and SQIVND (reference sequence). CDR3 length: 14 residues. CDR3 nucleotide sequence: TGTGCCAGTAGTCAACAGGGTGGGAATCAGCCCCAGCATTTT. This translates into CASSQQGGNQPQHF.

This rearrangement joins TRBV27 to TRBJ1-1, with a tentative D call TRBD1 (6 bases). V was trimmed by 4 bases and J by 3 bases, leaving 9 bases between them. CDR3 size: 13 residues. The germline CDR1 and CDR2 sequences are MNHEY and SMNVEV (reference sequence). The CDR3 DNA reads TGTGCCAGCAGTTACGGACAGTACACTGAAGCTTTCTTT. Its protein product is CASSYGQYTEAFF.

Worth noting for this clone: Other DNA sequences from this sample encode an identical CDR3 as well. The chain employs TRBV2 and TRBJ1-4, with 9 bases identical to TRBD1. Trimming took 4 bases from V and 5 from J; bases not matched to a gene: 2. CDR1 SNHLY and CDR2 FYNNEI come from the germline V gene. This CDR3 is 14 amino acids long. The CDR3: CASSVDRGNEKLFF. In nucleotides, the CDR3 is TGTGCCAGCAGTGTTGACAGGGGGAATGAAAAACTGTTTTTT.

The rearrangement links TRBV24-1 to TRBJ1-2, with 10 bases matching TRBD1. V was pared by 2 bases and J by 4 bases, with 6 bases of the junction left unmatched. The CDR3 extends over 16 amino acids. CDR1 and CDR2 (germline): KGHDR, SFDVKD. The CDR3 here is CATSDSRTGGIYGYTF. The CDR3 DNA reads TGTGCCACCAGTGATTCCCGGACAGGGGGGATCTATGGCTACACCTTC.

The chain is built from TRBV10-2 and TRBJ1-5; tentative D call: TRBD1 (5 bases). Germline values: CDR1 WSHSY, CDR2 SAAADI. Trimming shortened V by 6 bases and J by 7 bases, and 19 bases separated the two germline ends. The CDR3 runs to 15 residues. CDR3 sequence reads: CASRPTGRRGQPQHF. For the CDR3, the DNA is TGCGCCAGCAGACCCACAGGTAGAAGGGGCCAGCCCCAGCATTTT.

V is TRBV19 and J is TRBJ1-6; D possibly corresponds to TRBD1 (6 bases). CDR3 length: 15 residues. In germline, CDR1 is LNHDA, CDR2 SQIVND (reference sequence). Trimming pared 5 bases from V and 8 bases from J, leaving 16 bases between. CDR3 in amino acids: CASSAPSHRDSPLHF. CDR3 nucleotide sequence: TGTGCCAGTAGTGCCCCTTCCCACAGGGATTCACCCCTCCACTTT. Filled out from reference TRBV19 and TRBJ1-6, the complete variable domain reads DGGITQSPKYLFRKEGQNVTLSCEQNLNHDAMYWYRQDPGQGLRLIYYSQIVNDFQKGDIAEGYSVSREKKESFPLTVTSAQKNPTAFYLCASSAPSHRDSPLHFGNGTRLTVT.

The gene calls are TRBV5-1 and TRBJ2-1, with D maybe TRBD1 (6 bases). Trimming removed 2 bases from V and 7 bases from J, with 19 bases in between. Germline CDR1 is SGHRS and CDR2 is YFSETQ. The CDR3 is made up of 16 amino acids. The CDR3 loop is CASSLGGRFIGNEQFF. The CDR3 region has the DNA TGCGCCAGCAGCTTAGGGGGACGGTTTATAGGGAATGAGCAGTTCTTC.

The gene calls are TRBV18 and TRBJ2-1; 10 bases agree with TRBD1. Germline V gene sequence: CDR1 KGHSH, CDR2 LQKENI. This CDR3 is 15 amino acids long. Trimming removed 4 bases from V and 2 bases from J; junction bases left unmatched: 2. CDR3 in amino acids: CASSQGQGAYNEQFF. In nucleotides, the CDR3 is TGTGCCAGCTCACAAGGACAGGGGGCCTACAATGAGCAGTTCTTC.

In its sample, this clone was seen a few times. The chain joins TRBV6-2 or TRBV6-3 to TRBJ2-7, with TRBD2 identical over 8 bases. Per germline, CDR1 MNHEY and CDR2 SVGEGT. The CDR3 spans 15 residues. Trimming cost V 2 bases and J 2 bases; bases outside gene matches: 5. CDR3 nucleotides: TGTGCCAGCAGTTACGTAGCGGGACCACCCTACGAGCAGTACTTC. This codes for CASSYVAGPPYEQYF.